These T cell receptor beta chains were read from a single sample in a study of vaccination effects on CD4 cells after COVID-19. Their specific antigens are unknown. Clones were sequenced by immunoSEQ multiplex PCR, and TCRdb holds only the in-frame ones, with some missing. Of around 66,000 clones in the sample, roughly 75% were seen once. This specimen was CD4+ T cells from PBMCs cultured with HCoV-OC43 spike peptides, taken before COVID-19 vaccination. The receptors were gathered from a human donor who received a COVID-19 vaccine. Each CDR3 is given with its conserved first and last residue. Each record gives: clone size, D gene, V gene, J gene, CDR3 DNA, CDR3 protein. D genes are given only for firm matches. Clone size appears in some rows only: once, few, many, or a class for an expanded clone.

few	.	TRBV27	TRBJ2-1	TGTGCCAGCAGCCCCACCGTAGGTCTTAGGATCTTC	CASSPTVGLRIF
.	.	TRBV5-1	TRBJ1-3	TGCGCCAGCAGCCCGTGGATCTCTGGAAACACCATATATTTT	CASSPWISGNTIYF
.	.	TRBV6-6	TRBJ1-3	TGTGCCAGCAGCCCAAGATCGAGCTCTGGAAACACCATATATTTT	CASSPRSSSGNTIYF
few	.	TRBV11-3	TRBJ2-1	TGTGCCAGCAGCCTAGGGTGGCAACAGTGTGAGCAGTTCTTC	CASSLGWQQCEQFF
.	.	TRBV12-3/TRBV12-4	TRBJ2-5	TGTGCCAGCACCAGGGATGTTGAGACCCAGTACTTC	CASTRDVETQYF
.	TRBD1	TRBV11-2	TRBJ1-5	TGTGCCAGCAGCTTAGGGGGGGGACAGGGGCTAAATCAGCCCCAGCATTTT	CASSLGGGQGLNQPQHF
.	.	TRBV18	TRBJ1-2	TGTGCCAGCTCACCACTGGACAGCAATTACGATGGCTACACCTTC	CASSPLDSNYDGYTF
.	.	TRBV5-4	TRBJ1-2	TGTGCCAGCAGCGTGGGACAAAACTATGGCTACACCTTC	CASSVGQNYGYTF
.	.	TRBV5-1	TRBJ1-3	TGCGCCAGCAGCAACTCGGTGGGGTCTGGAAACACCATATATTTT	CASSNSVGSGNTIYF
.	TRBD1	TRBV6-2/TRBV6-3	TRBJ2-5	TGTGCCAGCAGTGATCGGACAGGGGGAGAGACCCAGTACTTC	CASSDRTGGETQYF
.	TRBD1	TRBV18	TRBJ2-5	TGTGCCAGCTCACCCCTCAGGGGACAGGGGACCCAGTACTTC	CASSPLRGQGTQYF
.	TRBD2	TRBV6-5	TRBJ2-3	TGTGCCAGCAGACGGACTAGCGGGACGCAGTATTTT	CASRRTSGTQYF
few	TRBD1	TRBV5-6	TRBJ2-2	TGTGCCAGCAGCGGCCGGGACAGGGCCACCGGGGAGCTGTTTTTT	CASSGRDRATGELFF
few	TRBD1	TRBV2	TRBJ2-2	TGTGCCAGCGGACAGGGGGCAAGCGGGGAGCTGTTTTTT	CASGQGASGELFF
.	TRBD1	TRBV6-5	TRBJ2-2	TGTGCCAGCAGCTACAGGGGTTACACCGGGGAGCTGTTTTTT	CASSYRGYTGELFF
few	.	TRBV23-1	TRBJ1-4	TGCGCCAGCAGTCCCCGGGGGTGGGTAGTAACTAATGAAAAACTGTTTTTT	CASSPRGWVVTNEKLFF
.	TRBD1	TRBV7-2	TRBJ1-4	TGTGCCAGCAGCCTACAGGGGGCGCGATCTAATGAAAAACTGTTTTTT	CASSLQGARSNEKLFF
.	.	TRBV30	TRBJ1-2	TGTGCCTGGAGTTTGGTTGGGGGAGTGCATGGCTACACCTTC	CAWSLVGGVHGYTF
.	TRBD1	TRBV28	TRBJ1-1	TGTGCCAGCAGTCGGAGACAGGGGTCTGAAGCTTTCTTT	CASSRRQGSEAFF
.	.	TRBV3-1/TRBV3-2	TRBJ2-3	TGTGCCAGCAGCCAGCCGGGATATCAAGAGGCGCAGTATTTT	CASSQPGYQEAQYF
.	.	TRBV7-2	TRBJ2-2	TGTGCCAGCTCCAAAGGGGCTACCGGGGAGCTGTTTTTT	CASSKGATGELFF
.	.	TRBV7-2	TRBJ1-5	TGTGCCAGCAGCTTTGATACAGGGAGGGGATGGACCCAGCATTTT	CASSFDTGRGWTQHF